Listed below are T cell receptor beta chains from one sample, sequenced in a study of blood T cell repertoires in COVID-19. The assay was immunoSEQ multiplex PCR, and TCRdb's table has in-frame clones only and misses some. Among tens of thousands of clones listed, roughly 80% were seen once. The specimen was peripheral blood. These receptors all stem from a man younger than 40 with COVID-19, enrolled during active disease. The CDR3 runs from the conserved cysteine through the conserved F or W. The D gene is left open where the match is weak. The size entry is marked missing in some rows and otherwise reads once, few, many or a size class.

j_call: TRBJ1-3
d_call: -
clone_size: -
cdr3_length: 14
v_call: TRBV2
cdr3_nt: TGTGCCAGCAGTGAGCGCAGGGCTGGAAACACCATATATTTT
cdr3_aa: CASSERRAGNTIYF

j_call: TRBJ2-7
d_call: -
clone_size: -
cdr3_length: 22
v_call: TRBV21-1
cdr3_nt: TGTGCCAGCAGCAAATCGGAGACAGGGGCCAGTTCTCGTTCGCATCTTTCCTACGAGCAGTACTTC
cdr3_aa: CASSKSETGASSRSHLSYEQYF

j_call: TRBJ2-1
d_call: TRBD2
clone_size: few
cdr3_length: 17
v_call: TRBV4-1
cdr3_nt: TGCGCCAGCAGCCAAGAAGTGCCTAGCGGGAGAGGTGGTGAGCAGTTCTTC
cdr3_aa: CASSQEVPSGRGGEQFF

j_call: TRBJ2-5
d_call: -
clone_size: -
cdr3_length: 14
v_call: TRBV11-2
cdr3_nt: TGTGCCAGCAGCTTTCATCGAGGTGGGGAGACCCAGTACTTC
cdr3_aa: CASSFHRGGETQYF

j_call: TRBJ2-7
d_call: -
clone_size: -
cdr3_length: 14
v_call: TRBV6-2/TRBV6-3
cdr3_nt: TGTGCCAGCAGTTCACCTGGTTCGCGTAGCGAGCAGTACTTC
cdr3_aa: CASSSPGSRSEQYF

j_call: TRBJ1-1
d_call: -
clone_size: -
cdr3_length: 12
v_call: TRBV30
cdr3_nt: TGTGCCTCAACGTGGGGGGGGACTGAAGCTTTCTTT
cdr3_aa: CASTWGGTEAFF

j_call: TRBJ2-7
d_call: -
clone_size: -
cdr3_length: 12
v_call: TRBV28
cdr3_nt: TGTGCCAGCAGACGGACAGACTACGAGCAGTACTTC
cdr3_aa: CASRRTDYEQYF

j_call: TRBJ1-2
d_call: -
clone_size: -
cdr3_length: 13
v_call: TRBV5-4
cdr3_nt: TGTGCCAGCAGCTTGGGGGGAGTGTATGGCTACACCTTC
cdr3_aa: CASSLGGVYGYTF

j_call: TRBJ2-1
d_call: -
clone_size: -
cdr3_length: 14
v_call: TRBV3-1/TRBV3-2
cdr3_nt: TGTGCCAGCAGCCAAGACGCTAGGCGGAATGAGCAGTTCTTC
cdr3_aa: CASSQDARRNEQFF

j_call: TRBJ2-1
d_call: TRBD2
clone_size: -
cdr3_length: 15
v_call: TRBV5-1
cdr3_nt: TGCGCCAGCAGCTTAACGCTAGCGGCCTACAATGAGCAGTTCTTC
cdr3_aa: CASSLTLAAYNEQFF

j_call: TRBJ2-3
d_call: -
clone_size: once
cdr3_length: 16
v_call: TRBV30
cdr3_nt: TGTGCCTGGAGCCAGTCGGCAGGTCCTAGCACAGATACGCAGTATTTT
cdr3_aa: CAWSQSAGPSTDTQYF

j_call: TRBJ1-2
d_call: TRBD1
clone_size: -
cdr3_length: 15
v_call: TRBV19
cdr3_nt: TGTGCCAGTAGTATTATCGACAGGGTGCGGGATGGCTACACCTTC
cdr3_aa: CASSIIDRVRDGYTF

j_call: TRBJ1-1
d_call: TRBD1
clone_size: -
cdr3_length: 16
v_call: TRBV2
cdr3_nt: TGTGCCAGCAGTCCTCGGACAGGGGGAGGTAACACTGAAGCTTTCTTT
cdr3_aa: CASSPRTGGGNTEAFF

j_call: TRBJ1-2
d_call: -
clone_size: -
cdr3_length: 14
v_call: TRBV5-1
cdr3_nt: TGCGCCAGCAGCCGGGACTTTTTTAGCTATGGCTACACCTTC
cdr3_aa: CASSRDFFSYGYTF

j_call: TRBJ1-2
d_call: TRBD1
clone_size: -
cdr3_length: 15
v_call: TRBV10-3
cdr3_nt: TGTGCCATCAGTGGGGGGACAGCTAGTAACTATGGCTACACCTTC
cdr3_aa: CAISGGTASNYGYTF

j_call: TRBJ1-6
d_call: -
clone_size: few
cdr3_length: 13
v_call: TRBV11-2
cdr3_nt: TGTGCCAGCAGCTTCGGTCAGGATTCACCCCTCCACTTT
cdr3_aa: CASSFGQDSPLHF

j_call: TRBJ1-6
d_call: -
clone_size: once
cdr3_length: 14
v_call: TRBV20-1
cdr3_nt: TGCAGTGCTAGTCAGGGCCCCTATAATTCACCCCTCCACTTT
cdr3_aa: CSASQGPYNSPLHF

j_call: TRBJ2-7
d_call: -
clone_size: once
cdr3_length: 15
v_call: TRBV11-2
cdr3_nt: TGTGCCAGCAGCTTATCTTACGAGAGCTCCTACGAGCAGTACTTC
cdr3_aa: CASSLSYESSYEQYF

j_call: TRBJ2-7
d_call: -
clone_size: -
cdr3_length: 14
v_call: TRBV7-2
cdr3_nt: TGTGCCAGCAGCCTGGGACTGGGATCCTACGAGCAGTACTTC
cdr3_aa: CASSLGLGSYEQYF

j_call: TRBJ1-1
d_call: -
clone_size: -
cdr3_length: 11
v_call: TRBV20-1
cdr3_nt: TGCAGTGCTAGAGATCCCCCCGTGGCTTTCTTT
cdr3_aa: CSARDPPVAFF

j_call: TRBJ1-5
d_call: -
clone_size: -
cdr3_length: 12
v_call: TRBV10-3
cdr3_nt: TGTGCCATCGGACGGGGGGATCAGCCCCAGCATTTT
cdr3_aa: CAIGRGDQPQHF

j_call: TRBJ1-2
d_call: TRBD1
clone_size: once
cdr3_length: 13
v_call: TRBV10-3
cdr3_nt: TGTGCCATCAGTGAGTCAACAGGGGCTGGCTACACCTTC
cdr3_aa: CAISESTGAGYTF

j_call: TRBJ1-1
d_call: -
clone_size: -
cdr3_length: 17
v_call: TRBV10-1
cdr3_nt: TGCGCCAGCAGTAAGGGGACATCTATAACGGAAGGCACTGAAGCTTTCTTT
cdr3_aa: CASSKGTSITEGTEAFF

j_call: TRBJ2-7
d_call: TRBD1
clone_size: -
cdr3_length: 14
v_call: TRBV15
cdr3_nt: TGTGCCACCAACACCGGGACAGGGTCTCCCGAGCAGTACTTC
cdr3_aa: CATNTGTGSPEQYF

j_call: TRBJ1-3
d_call: -
clone_size: -
cdr3_length: 11
v_call: TRBV12-3/TRBV12-4
cdr3_nt: TGTGCCACCCTATCTGGAAACACCATATATTTT
cdr3_aa: CATLSGNTIYF

j_call: TRBJ1-6
d_call: TRBD1
clone_size: -
cdr3_length: 15
v_call: TRBV27
cdr3_nt: TGTGCCAGCAGTCAGGGGGTCTCCTATAATTCACCCCTCCACTTT
cdr3_aa: CASSQGVSYNSPLHF

j_call: TRBJ1-1
d_call: -
clone_size: -
cdr3_length: 13
v_call: TRBV19
cdr3_nt: TGTGCCAGTTCGACCAGGGCCCAACCTGAAGCTTTCTTT
cdr3_aa: CASSTRAQPEAFF

j_call: TRBJ1-2
d_call: -
clone_size: -
cdr3_length: 13
v_call: TRBV28
cdr3_nt: TGTGCCAGCAGTAAACAGGGTAACTATGGCTACACCTTC
cdr3_aa: CASSKQGNYGYTF

j_call: TRBJ1-1
d_call: TRBD1
clone_size: -
cdr3_length: 15
v_call: TRBV5-6
cdr3_nt: TGTGCCAGCAGCTTGGTGGCAGGGGGGAACACTGAAGCTTTCTTT
cdr3_aa: CASSLVAGGNTEAFF

j_call: TRBJ1-2
d_call: TRBD1
clone_size: -
cdr3_length: 13
v_call: TRBV6-5
cdr3_nt: TGTGCCATCTTCGTACAGGGGGCTAAAGGCTACACCTTC
cdr3_aa: CAIFVQGAKGYTF

j_call: TRBJ1-3
d_call: -
clone_size: -
cdr3_length: 14
v_call: TRBV27
cdr3_nt: TGTGCCAGTTCGGCCAGGGGATCTGGAAACACCATATATTTT
cdr3_aa: CASSARGSGNTIYF

j_call: TRBJ2-5
d_call: TRBD1
clone_size: many
cdr3_length: 15
v_call: TRBV6-2/TRBV6-3
cdr3_nt: TGTGCCAGCAGTCCCGGACAGGGGGACGGGGAGACCCAGTACTTC
cdr3_aa: CASSPGQGDGETQYF

j_call: TRBJ2-3
d_call: -
clone_size: -
cdr3_length: 15
v_call: TRBV4-3
cdr3_nt: TGCGCCAGCAGCCCAACCGACCACTCTAGGGATACGCAGTATTTT
cdr3_aa: CASSPTDHSRDTQYF

j_call: TRBJ1-2
d_call: -
clone_size: -
cdr3_length: 14
v_call: TRBV4-2
cdr3_nt: TGTGCCAGCAGCCAAGAGGCTCTGGGAGGCGGCTACACCTTC
cdr3_aa: CASSQEALGGGYTF

j_call: TRBJ2-5
d_call: TRBD1
clone_size: -
cdr3_length: 15
v_call: TRBV7-3
cdr3_nt: TGTGCCAGCAGCATGGGCCGGGACAGGGGAGAGACCCAGTACTTC
cdr3_aa: CASSMGRDRGETQYF